A selection of T cell receptor beta chains follows, all from one sample in a study of shared clonotypes between healthy human individuals. Assay: immunoSEQ multiplex PCR; the TCRdb copy retains only in-frame clones and omits some. The data show about 530,000 clones, over 60% seen once. Sequenced input: PBMCs. All receptors come from a woman aged 40-49 years in good health. Some clones in this sample may be carry-over from other donors' samples. Each CDR3 is given with its conserved first and last residue. D genes are given only for firm matches. Clone size is shown for a subset of rows, as once, few, many or a class of expanded clone.

>once|TRBV11-3|TRBJ2-3|NA
CASSLVRDSDTQYF
TGTGCCAGCAGCTTAGTACGGGACTCAGATACGCAGTATTTT
>NA|TRBV5-1|TRBJ2-5|NA
CASSLMGDQETQYF
TGCGCCAGCAGCTTGATGGGAGACCAAGAGACCCAGTACTTC
>once|TRBV18|TRBJ1-2|NA
CASSPPTAPRHGYTF
TGTGCCAGCTCACCACCCACAGCACCACGCCATGGCTACACCTTC
>NA|TRBV5-1|TRBJ2-7|TRBD1
CASSTSGQTYEQYF
TGCGCCAGCAGCACCTCGGGACAGACCTACGAGCAGTACTTC
>NA|TRBV18|TRBJ2-2|TRBD1
CASSPSQGVYTGELFF
TGTGCCAGCTCACCGAGTCAGGGGGTGTACACCGGGGAGCTGTTTTTT
>NA|TRBV9|TRBJ2-3|TRBD2
CASSVGAGDSTDTQYF
TGTGCCAGCAGCGTAGGTGCGGGGGATAGCACAGATACGCAGTATTTT
>NA|TRBV10-3|TRBJ2-5|TRBD2
CAISESASGTQETQYF
TGTGCCATCAGTGAGTCGGCTAGCGGGACCCAAGAGACCCAGTACTTC
>NA|TRBV28|TRBJ1-1|TRBD1
CASSLWTGRTEAFF
TGTGCCAGCAGTTTATGGACAGGGAGGACTGAAGCTTTCTTT
>NA|TRBV19|TRBJ1-2|NA
CASSSRPSGGYTF
TGTGCCAGTAGTTCCCGCCCGTCCGGCGGCTACACCTTC
>NA|TRBV5-1|TRBJ2-1|TRBD1
CASSEGQGGSYNEQFF
TGCGCCAGCAGCGAGGGACAGGGTGGGTCCTACAATGAGCAGTTCTTC
>NA|TRBV18|TRBJ1-3|TRBD1
CASSPGGQGPRNTIYF
TGTGCCAGCTCACCCGGTGGACAGGGCCCTAGAAACACCATATATTTT
>many|TRBV9|TRBJ1-5|NA
CASSVWGGNQPQHF
TGTGCCAGCAGCGTCTGGGGTGGCAATCAGCCCCAGCATTTT
>NA|TRBV7-9|TRBJ2-7|NA
CASSRISYEQYF
TGTGCCAGCAGTCGGATAAGCTACGAGCAGTACTTC
>many|TRBV6-1|TRBJ2-7|NA
CASSEKAAYEQYF
TGTGCCAGCAGTGAGAAGGCAGCATACGAGCAGTACTTC
>NA|TRBV6-4|TRBJ2-1|NA
CASSTRSGDFNEQFF
TGTGCCAGCAGTACCCGATCCGGGGATTTCAATGAGCAGTTCTTC
>NA|TRBV18|TRBJ2-2|NA
CASSPLTDYTGELFF
TGTGCCAGCTCACCACTGACAGACTACACCGGGGAGCTGTTTTTT
>NA|TRBV28|TRBJ2-3|NA
CASSPTVPTDTQYF
TGTGCCAGCAGTCCTACCGTTCCCACAGATACGCAGTATTTT
>NA|TRBV2|TRBJ2-3|NA
CASSEGASLQYF
TGTGCCAGCAGTGAAGGCGCTAGTTTGCAGTATTTT
>NA|TRBV18|TRBJ2-7|TRBD2
CASSPTSGSYEQYF
TGTGCCAGCTCACCGACTAGCGGGTCCTACGAGCAGTACTTC
>NA|TRBV7-2|TRBJ1-2|NA
CASSLHPTGPEGYTF
TGTGCCAGCAGCCTCCATCCGACAGGCCCGGAAGGCTACACCTTC
>NA|TRBV7-8|TRBJ1-5|NA
CASSLTSNQPQHF
TGTGCCAGCAGCTTGACTAGCAATCAGCCCCAGCATTTT
>NA|TRBV27|TRBJ2-1|NA
CASSFNRLTYNEQFF
TGTGCCAGCAGTTTTAATCGGCTCACCTACAATGAGCAGTTCTTC